This TCR beta chain was identified in a study of identical twins (dated by TCRdb to about 2016). Regarding the research as a whole: The study deep-sequenced TCR alpha and beta repertoires from monozygotic twins, unrelated adults of various ages and cord blood to test whether fetal clonotypes persist. To rule out contamination, the twin experiments were replicated at different times with different library preparation protocols.

Study-wide findings and limitations: Invariant T cells such as MAIT and iNKT could partly confound zero-insertion analyses, though diverse VJ usage argued against this for most clonotypes. Compared with coincidental sharing between unrelated individuals, out-of-frame TCR alpha sequences shared between twins had an excess of sequences with low generation probability. Excess twin sharing in beta out-of-frame sequences was weaker because fewer shared sequences lowered the signal-to-noise ratio. Fewer insertions were carried by abundant cord blood beta clonotypes, a similar but weaker trend appeared in young adult naive repertoires, and no such trend appeared in memory repertoires. Recombination models systematically underestimated out-of-frame TCR alpha sharing in monozygotic twins but agreed with sharing between unrelated individuals. Conclusions relied on cross-sectional statistical analysis, since the same donors could not be followed over many years.

Libraries were made using 5' RACE. Sequencing relied on an Illumina HiSeq 2000. Template switching added a universal primer binding site, and the final cDNA carried a unique molecular identifier that allowed TCR cDNA molecules to be counted accurately. Specific primers in the conserved constant-segment region were used to synthesize first-strand cDNA for the TCR alpha and beta chains. To control for contamination, each cDNA library was double barcoded with a SMART-Mk sample barcode plus Illumina barcodes. TruSeq adapter sequences, together with Illumina sample barcodes, were added in two successive PCR steps. Sequencing of the TCR alpha and beta cDNA libraries was done on the Illumina HiSeq platform using custom primers. The paper's processing steps were these. Raw reads were processed with MiGEC to extract unique molecular identifiers, and MiXCR was used to determine CDR3 positions. For each individual, recombination models were inferred using an EM algorithm with the repgenHMM and IGoR tools. The analysis of shared clonotypes was done with the tcR package in R, with sharing normalized by the product of cloneset sizes. To study raw recombination without the effects of thymic and clonal selection, out-of-frame nonproductive sequences were analyzed. In-frame beta chains were kept once TCRdb had trimmed the public reads at Q25 with fastp and called clones with MiXCR. Rows matching on CDR3 protein sequence are summarized as one entry with the most common DNA and genes. The V and J calls follow TCRdb's processing rather than the paper's. A total of about 200,000 distinct CDR3 sequences appear in this sample, about 10% of them only once. Of the sample, less than 12% is held by the ten largest clones.

Relative to germline, V is missing 5 bases and J is missing 5 bases, with 1 base of the junction outside any gene match. Measured from the cysteine to the phenylalanine, the CDR3 is 13 residues long. CDR3 DNA is the only sequence kept; it has 39 bases, read in frame from the first base. Looking up the germline V gene yields CDR1 SGHTA and CDR2 FQGTGA. This clonotype was counted many times. Its recognized antigen is unknown. Base qualities are not provided; no much larger clone lies one nucleotide away. Only healthy Caucasian donors were included. Miltenyi CD45RO+ enrichment and human naive T-cell isolation kits were used to isolate memory (CD45RO+) and naive T cells from PBMC.

This receptor was taken from a man in his fifties in good health. The chain is made from TRBV7-3 and TRBJ2-1, with 9 central nucleotides matching TRBD1. The source material was memory T cells sorted from blood. According to the study, the label for this sample's cell subset or site signals: CD45RO+ enriched T cells. The DNA sequence reads TGTGCCAGCAGCAGGACAGGGGACAATGAGCAGTTCTTC. Translated, this is CASSRTGDNEQFF.